This T cell receptor beta chain is from a study of shared clonotypes between healthy human individuals. Study overall: Donors were a couple of women and a few men aged 18 to 49.

Measured with immunoSEQ multiplex PCR; TCRdb has only the in-frame clones, and not every one. The table lists a few hundred thousand clones, 95% to 97% of them singletons. Regarding this clone: Its matching antigen is unknown.

Study conclusions and caveats: Sorted-subset sequencing, rarefaction showed, was incomplete despite large depth.

Trimming cost V 10 bases and J 10 bases, with 16 bases left between them. Looked up from germline, CDR1 is MDHEN and CDR2 is SYDVKM. This CDR3 contains 12 residues. The sequence came from a man aged 25 to 40 in good health. The sequencing input was memory CD8+ T cells sorted from blood. Subset denoted: CD45RO+ cells pooled with CCR7-negative TemRA cells. The chain recombines TRBV28 with TRBJ1-4; D unresolved. For the CDR3, the DNA is TGTGCCACCCTGAAGGGCGCCACAAAACTGTTTTTT. Protein: CATLKGATKLFF.